These 3 T cell receptor delta chains originate from one sample sequenced in a study of gamma-delta chains in newborns, infants, children (dated by TCRdb to about 2019). Reads for this sample came from an Illumina MiSeq. TCRdb called clones anew from the public reads via CATT; matching DNA rows were later pooled. Within this sample are about 4,800 delta-chain clones, with approximately 3% of them counted one time only. About 11% of the sample is held by the ten biggest clonotypes. Sequencing input: blood. These receptors were obtained from a child who was a newborn, infant or young child, either healthy, febrile or measles-vaccinated (not recorded which).

Notes on this clone: A far larger clone is one nucleotide away, so this likely arose from a read error. The chain joins TRDV2 to TRDJ3; 10 nucleotides agree with TRDD3. CDR1 is GEAIGNYY, CDR2 EKD, per germline. The CDR3 contains 19 residues. The CDR3 spells CACDTGGYLDSWDTRQVFF. CDR3 DNA sequence: TGTGCCTGTGACACTGGGGGATACCTAGACTCCTGGGACACCCGACAGGTGTTTTTC.

The sample holds a few counts of this clone. TCRdb lists the protein of a much larger clone for this DNA, which differs at residue 8, so this is likely a read error; the protein given here is translated from the DNA itself. Other DNA sequences within the sample encode an identical CDR3. V and J are TRDV2 and TRDJ2; D possibly corresponds to TRDD3 (6 bases). CDR3 length: 16 amino acids. V was cut by 0 bases and J by 0 bases, with 10 bases left in between. CDR1 is GEAIGNYY and CDR2 is EKD in the germline V gene. CDR3 sequence reads: CACDTLGATLTAQLFF. CDR3 DNA: TGTGCCTGTGACACCTTGGGGGCTACTTTGACAGCACAACTCTTCTTT.

This clone has only a few counts. TCRdb assigns this DNA the protein of a much larger clone, which departs from its translation at residue 12; this likely reflects a read error, and the protein shown comes from translating the DNA. The chain has TRDV2 and TRDJ2; 10 bases match TRDD3. The CDR3 length is 17 residues. The germline V gene has CDR1 GEAIGNYY and CDR2 EKD. CDR3 in amino acids: CACDTVLGDALAAQLFF. CDR3 DNA: TGTGCCTGTGACACCGTACTGGGGGATGCTTTGGCAGCACAACTCTTCTTT.